This passage covers 18 T cell receptor beta chains from one sample sequenced in a study of blood T cell repertoires in COVID-19. Produced via immunoSEQ multiplex PCR; TCRdb's table is partial and in-frame only. The table records approximately 300,000 clones, more than 80% of them present only once. Sample: peripheral blood. Source of these receptors: a man aged 18 to 29 who had recovered from COVID-19.

The chain joins TRBV10-3 to TRBJ2-1, with 13 bases aligning to TRBD2. Losses at the gene ends were 1 base for V and 6 bases for J; bases not matched to a gene: 3. This CDR3 comprises 16 residues. Germline CDR1 ENHRY, CDR2 SYGVKD. The CDR3 region is CAISEWTSGSSNEQFF. The CDR3 DNA follows: TGTGCCATCAGTGAGTGGACTAGCGGGAGTTCCAATGAGCAGTTCTTC.

The chain recombines TRBV24-1 with TRBJ2-1; 7 nucleotides agree with TRBD1. The CDR3 is 15 residues long. Trimming took 4 bases from V and 1 from J; bases not matched to a gene: 3. Germline CDR1 KGHDR, CDR2 SFDVKD. CDR3 region: CATSEGTESYNEQFF. The DNA for the CDR3 is TGTGCCACCAGTGAAGGGACAGAATCCTACAATGAGCAGTTCTTC.

The gene calls are TRBV7-2 and TRBJ1-6; a possible D gene is TRBD1 (6 bases). CDR1 is SGHTA, CDR2 FQGNSA, per germline. V was pared by 5 bases and J by 7 bases, with 21 bases between. This CDR3 is built from 17 residues. In nucleotides, the CDR3 is TGTGCCAGCAGCCCAGGGGCAGGAGCCCATCAGAATTCACCCCTCCACTTT. Protein sequence: CASSPGAGAHQNSPLHF.

This rearrangement joins TRBV24-1 to TRBJ2-2, with D perhaps matching TRBD1 (6 bases). Trimming removed 7 bases at V and 5 bases at J, with 13 bases between. Germline CDR1 KGHDR, CDR2 SFDVKD. The CDR3 runs to 14 residues. This CDR3 reads CATSITGRTGELFF. CDR3 nucleotide sequence: TGTGCCACCAGCATCACAGGGCGGACCGGGGAGCTGTTTTTT.

J is TRBJ1-5 and V is TRBV9; no clear D. The CDR3 is 15 residues long. V was shortened by 0 bases and J by 8 bases, with 15 bases between the two germline ends. From germline, CDR1 is SGDLS and CDR2 YYNGEE. The CDR3 loop is CASSVGAGLSEPQHF. The DNA of the CDR3 is TGTGCCAGCAGCGTAGGAGCCGGGTTGAGTGAGCCCCAGCATTTT.

The chain recombines TRBV11-2 with TRBJ2-1; weak D call: TRBD2 (6 bases). Germline V gene lookup returns CDR1 SGHAT and CDR2 FQNNGV. This CDR3 has 14 residues. Trimming shortened V by 5 bases and J by 5 bases, and 13 bases separated the two germline ends. CDR3 coding DNA: TGTGCCAGCAGCCCTGCGGGACCGAACAATGAGCAGTTCTTC. Its translation is CASSPAGPNNEQFF.

The gene calls are TRBV11-3 and TRBJ2-7; a weak D match, TRBD1 (6 bases). Looked up from germline, CDR1 is SGHNT and CDR2 is YENEEA. V was clipped by 5 bases and J by 3 bases, with 8 bases between them. The length of the CDR3 is 12 residues. The CDR3 is CASSPDSYEQYF. The CDR3 coding sequence is TGTGCCAGCAGCCCGGACAGCTACGAGCAGTACTTC.

This clone appeared a single time. The chain joins TRBV3-1 (or the pseudogene TRBV3-2) to TRBJ2-6; D perhaps matches TRBD1 (6 bases). The CDR3 contains 19 residues. V lost 0 bases and J 2 bases, leaving 17 bases between the germline ends. CDR1 is LGHDT, CDR2 YNNKEL, per germline (reference sequence). The CDR3, as DNA: TGTGCCAGCAGCCAAGATAAGGGGACATGGGGACCTGGGGCCAACGTCCTGACTTTC. It yields the protein CASSQDKGTWGPGANVLTF.

The chain is built from TRBV5-1 and TRBJ2-1; possibly TRBD1 for D (6 bases). Germline V CDR1 and CDR2: SGHRS, YFSETQ. V shed 4 bases and J shed 4 bases, with 15 bases lying between them. This CDR3 contains 15 residues. The CDR3 region is CASSTGTFLYNEQFF. Written as DNA, the CDR3 is TGCGCCAGCAGCACCGGGACATTCTTATACAATGAGCAGTTCTTC.

V is TRBV5-1 and J is TRBJ1-6, with TRBD1 matching over 8 bases. This CDR3 has 14 residues. Per the germline V gene, CDR1 is SGHRS and CDR2 is YFSETQ. The trim removed 3 bases at V and 8 bases at J, leaving 4 bases unmatched. The DNA for the CDR3 is TGCGCCAGCAGCTCTACAGGGGGGGATTCACCCCTCCACTTT. Protein: CASSSTGGDSPLHF.

Points on this clone: Relative to the germline gene, one junction end is altered; a read error may explain this. V gene TRBV9 combines with J gene TRBJ2-7; maybe TRBD1 (7 bases). CDR3 length: 10 amino acids. Germline CDR1 and CDR2: SGDLS and YYNGEE. DNA for the CDR3: TGTGCCAGCAGCGGCGGGACAGTCGCTTTC. Protein sequence: CASSGGTVAF.

Remarks on this clone: This same CDR3 is encoded by further DNA sequences in the sample. This chain connects TRBV28 to TRBJ1-1; D possibly corresponds to TRBD1 (5 bases). Deletions cut 2 bases from V and 2 bases from J, with 9 bases between. Per germline, CDR1 MDHEN and CDR2 SYDVKM. The CDR3 has 14 amino acids. CDR3 DNA: TGTGCCAGCAGTTTAGGTCAGGGTAACACTGAAGCTTTCTTT. Protein product: CASSLGQGNTEAFF.

This clone came up a few times. V gene TRBV9 combines with J gene TRBJ1-1, with 7 bases aligning to TRBD1. Per the germline V gene, CDR1 is SGDLS and CDR2 is YYNGEE. The length of the CDR3 is 13 residues. V trimming: 4 bases; J trimming: 3 bases; junction bases outside the gene matches: 3. The CDR3: CASSNDRDTEAFF. Written as DNA, the CDR3 is TGTGCCAGCAGCAATGACAGGGACACTGAAGCTTTCTTT.

Only one count was recorded for this clone. In DNA form, the CDR3 reads TGTGCCAGCAGCTTGAGCGGGACAGAGACCCAGTACTTC. Its protein product is CASSLSGTETQYF. J is TRBJ2-5 and V is TRBV5-6; 7 bases map to TRBD2. Looked up from germline, CDR1 is SGHDT and CDR2 is YYEEEE. The trim removed 1 base at V and 4 bases at J, leaving 1 base unmatched. This CDR3 contains 13 residues.

The chain employs TRBV9 and TRBJ2-7, with 8 bases lining up with TRBD2. The germline CDR1 and CDR2 sequences are SGDLS and YYNGEE. J was trimmed by 0 bases and V by 4 bases; bases with no gene match: 3. The CDR3 extends over 14 amino acids. The CDR3 coding sequence is TGTGCCAGCAGCTCCGGGGGGGGCTCCTACGAGCAGTACTTC. Translation: CASSSGGGSYEQYF. The full variable domain, its missing parts supplied by reference TRBV9 and TRBJ2-7, is DSGVTQTPKHLITATGQRVTLRCSPRSGDLSVYWYQQSLDQGLQFLIQYYNGEERAKGNILERFSAQQFPDLHSELNLSSLELGDSALYFCASSSGGGSYEQYFGPGTRLTVT.

The chain joins TRBV10-3 to TRBJ1-1; D ambiguous. The germline V gene has CDR1 ENHRY and CDR2 SYGVKD. The ends were cut back, 1 base at V and 8 bases at J, with 8 bases in the middle. This CDR3 region has 12 residues. The DNA for the CDR3 is TGTGCCATCAGTGAGTACCAAGCAGAAGCTTTCTTT. This sequence encodes CAISEYQAEAFF.

The CDR3 is CASSSPRTSGSYNEQFF. The CDR3 DNA sequence: TGTGCCAGCAGTTCCCCTCGGACTAGCGGCTCCTACAATGAGCAGTTCTTC. The chain is built from TRBV27 and TRBJ2-1; TRBD2 agrees at 10 bases. Germline lookup yields CDR1 MNHEY and CDR2 SMNVEV (reference sequence). V lost 4 bases and J lost 0; bases outside the gene matches: 6. The CDR3 runs to 17 residues.

The chain joins TRBV28 to TRBJ1-1, with 8 bases fitting TRBD1. J gave up 0 bases and V 7 bases, and 1 base lay outside the gene matches. CDR3 length: 13 residues. Germline V CDR1 and CDR2: MDHEN, SYDVKM. CDR3: CASTRGLNTEAFF. The CDR3 DNA is TGTGCCAGCACCAGGGGGCTGAACACTGAAGCTTTCTTT. The whole variable domain, filled in from reference TRBV28 and TRBJ1-1, reads DVKVTQSSRYLVKRTGEKVFLECVQDMDHENMFWYRQDPGLGLRLIYFSYDVKMKEKGDIPEGYSVSREKKERFSLILESASTNQTSMYLCASTRGLNTEAFFGQGTRLTVV.